Sequencing of this T cell receptor (beta chain) was carried out in a study of vaccination and CD4 T cells after COVID-19. Treatment described: approximately 9-day PBMC culture with coronavirus spike peptide pools or control peptides (ViraFEST assay). V gave up 7 bases and J gave up 2 bases; unmatched junction bases: 9. Looked up from germline, CDR1 is LNHDA and CDR2 is SQIVND (reference sequence). The CDR3 runs 17 residues. The Oncomine TCR Beta short-read assay sequenced DNA from cultured CD4+ T cells. TCRdb processed the PCR reads anew with MiXCR; each CDR3 protein has one entry. This table holds about 16,000 distinct CDR3 sequences, about 45% found once. A word on this clonotype: Its antigen remains unidentified.

This receptor was taken from a human donor who had recovered from COVID-19. V gene TRBV19 combines with J gene TRBJ2-3; TRBD2 aligns across 13 bases. The specimen sequenced was CD4+ T cells from blood, cultured in vitro. The DNA for the CDR3 is TGTGCCAGTACCCTCGGACTAGCGGGGGCCTTCACAGATACGCAGTATTTT. This sequence encodes CASTLGLAGAFTDTQYF.